These 19 T cell receptor beta chains were sequenced from one sample in a study of T cell repertoires in cytomegalovirus infection (dated by TCRdb to the late 2010s). This sample was sequenced with an Illumina HiSeq 1500. TCRdb ran its own pipeline on the public reads, namely fastp trimming at Q25 and MiXCR clone calling, and kept in-frame beta chains. Each record represents a unique CDR3 protein, reported with the most common genes and DNA among its rows. The sample records around 450,000 distinct CDR3 sequences, 30% to 40% of which are singletons. The top ten hold roughly 13% of the sample. Sample: PBMCs. The origin of the receptors is a human donor in good health (CMV status not recorded). Some clones in this sample may be carry-over from other donors' samples.

V and J are TRBV6-1 and TRBJ1-5, with 10 bases that match TRBD1. The CDR3 loop spans 14 amino acids. The junction had 5 bases not matched to a gene; V was cut back by 6 bases and J by 6 bases. Per germline, CDR1 MNHNS and CDR2 SASEGT. CDR3 sequence reads: CASSATGGGQPQHF. CDR3 sequence (DNA): TGTGCCAGCAGCGCGACAGGGGGCGGTCAGCCCCAGCATTTT.

This clonotype was detected once. J is TRBJ2-4 and V is TRBV20-1, with 7 bases aligning to TRBD1. CDR3 size: 15 residues. V shed 4 bases and J 0 bases; nucleotides not matched to a gene: 6. Looked up from germline, CDR1 is DFQATT and CDR2 is SNEGSKA (reference sequence). CDR3 residues: CSANTDRAAKNIQYF. In DNA, the CDR3 is TGCAGTGCTAATACTGACAGGGCAGCCAAAAACATTCAGTACTTC.

This clonotype was detected only a few times. The chain joins TRBV12-3 or TRBV12-4 to TRBJ1-5; unclear D gene. This CDR3 has 13 amino acids. Trimming shortened V by 0 bases and J by 6 bases, and 6 bases separated the two germline ends. The CDR3 nucleotides read TGTGCCAGCAGTTTAGCGGGATCTCAGCCCCAGCATTTT. Encoded protein: CASSLAGSQPQHF.

This rearrangement joins TRBV29-1 to TRBJ1-2, with 7 bases identical to TRBD1. Per the germline V gene, CDR1 is SQVTM and CDR2 is ANQGSEA. V gave up 5 bases and J gave up 1 base; unmatched junction bases: 4. This CDR3 has 13 amino acids. CDR3 sequence reads: CSVRQGDNYGYTF. The DNA for the CDR3 is TGCAGCGTTCGTCAGGGGGATAACTATGGCTACACCTTC.

The J gene is TRBJ1-4, the V gene TRBV3-1; TRBD1 aligns across 10 bases. CDR3 length: 17 amino acids. Per germline, CDR1 LGHDT and CDR2 YNNKEL (reference sequence). V shed 1 base and J 5 bases; nucleotides not matched to a gene: 7. The CDR3 DNA reads TGTGCCAGCAGCCAAGCCTACGAGGGACAGGGGAATGAAAAACTGTTTTTT. It is translated as CASSQAYEGQGNEKLFF.

A few counts support this clonotype. The J gene is TRBJ2-1, the V gene TRBV11-2; D call uncertain. The CDR3 runs to 14 residues. The germline gives CDR1 SGHAT, CDR2 FQNNGV. V was shortened by 1 base and J by 8 bases, with 12 bases between the two germline ends. This chain's CDR3 is CASSLVLPGDEQFF. The CDR3 DNA reads as TGTGCCAGCAGCTTAGTTCTGCCCGGCGATGAGCAGTTCTTC.

This clonotype showed up just a few times. The rearrangement joins TRBV2 to TRBJ1-6, with D uncertain. V was shortened by 8 bases and J by 6 bases, with 11 bases between the two germline ends. CDR3 length equals 13 residues. CDR1 SNHLY and CDR2 FYNNEI come from the germline V gene. CDR3 nucleotides: TGTGCCAGCCGTGCAGAGGCTAATTCACCCCTCCACTTT. The encoded protein is CASRAEANSPLHF.

This clonotype appeared a few times. This sequence joins TRBV7-2 and TRBJ1-6, with 7 bases identical to TRBD1. The CDR3 has 17 amino acids. The germline V gene has CDR1 SGHTA and CDR2 FQGNSA. V was pared by 4 bases and J by 4 bases, with 10 bases of the junction left unmatched. CDR3 amino acids: CASSSGGVGNYNSPLHF. The CDR3 coding sequence is TGTGCCAGCAGCTCAGGGGGTGTAGGCAATTATAATTCACCCCTCCACTTT.

The V gene is TRBV6-1, the J gene TRBJ1-5, with 8 nucleotides matching TRBD1. Losses at the gene ends were 5 bases for V and 4 bases for J; bases not matched to a gene: 10. There are 16 residues in the CDR3. The V gene's germline CDR1 is MNHNS and CDR2 SASEGT. CDR3 sequence: CASSFGAGGRNQPQHF. CDR3 in DNA: TGTGCCAGCAGTTTTGGGGCAGGGGGCAGGAATCAGCCCCAGCATTTT.

Turning to this clonotype: One end of the junction is discordant with germline, which a read error may explain. This chain uses TRBV12-5 with TRBJ2-2; possibly TRBD2 for D (6 bases). Germline CDR1 LGHNT, CDR2 FRNRAP. This CDR3 is built from 14 residues. The CDR3 here is CASARDSPTVELFF. The CDR3 DNA sequence: TGTGCTAGTGCCCGGGACTCTCCCACCGTGGAGCTGTTTTTT.

The chain has TRBV18 and TRBJ2-6, with D unclear. The V and J ends lost 1 base and 0 bases respectively, with 10 bases between them. CDR3 length: 17 residues. Germline CDR1 is KGHSH and CDR2 is LQKENI. The CDR3 protein is CASSPRIIPSGANVLTF. The CDR3 DNA reads as TGTGCCAGCTCACCACGGATAATTCCCTCTGGGGCCAACGTCCTGACTTTC. Full variable domain (outside the CDR3, taken from reference TRBV18 and TRBJ2-6): NAGVMQNPRHLVRRRGQEARLRCSPMKGHSHVYWYRQLPEEGLKFMVYLQKENIIDESGMPKERFSAEFPKEGPSILRIQQVVRGDSAAYFCASSPRIIPSGANVLTFGAGSRLTVL.

This chain links TRBV9 with TRBJ2-3; D is unclear. Trimming shortened V by 4 bases and J by 5 bases, and 14 bases separated the two germline ends. Germline CDR1 is SGDLS and CDR2 is YYNGEE. The CDR3 runs to 14 residues. The CDR3 reads CASSPDFSGDTQYF. As DNA, the CDR3 is TGTGCCAGCAGCCCCGACTTCTCCGGAGATACGCAGTATTTT.

The sample holds a few counts of this clonotype. The V and J genes are TRBV7-9 and TRBJ2-1; 9 nucleotides match TRBD2. The CDR3 has 15 amino acids. Germline assignment: CDR1 SEHNR and CDR2 FQNEAQ (reference sequence). Trimming at V came to 3 bases and at J to 8 bases, leaving 8 bases not matched to a gene. The CDR3 spells CASSFHGTSLDEQFF. The CDR3 DNA reads TGTGCCAGCAGCTTCCACGGGACTAGCCTCGATGAGCAGTTCTTC. Using reference TRBV7-9 and TRBJ2-1 for the parts outside the CDR3, the full variable domain is DTGVSQNPRHKITKRGQNVTFRCDPISEHNRLYWYRQTLGQGPEFLTYFQNEAQLEKSRLLSDRFSAERPKGSFSTLEIQRTEQGDSAMYLCASSFHGTSLDEQFFGPGTRLTVL.

V usage is TRBV14 and J usage is TRBJ2-7; D is unclear. This CDR3 has 12 residues. Germline CDR1 and CDR2: SGHDN and FVKESK. Trimming took off 2 bases at V and 4 bases at J, with 6 bases between the two ends. CDR3 coding DNA: TGTGCCAGCAGCCAACACGGATACGAGCAGTACTTC. Translating it yields CASSQHGYEQYF.

This clonotype came up a few times. The chain has TRBV29-1 and TRBJ1-4, with TRBD1 as a possible D gene (5 bases). Trimming removed 0 bases from V and 7 bases from J, with 15 bases in between. Germline V CDR1 and CDR2: SQVTM, ANQGSEA. CDR3 size: 15 residues. CDR3 amino acids: CSVEDLRQGIEKLFF. The CDR3, as DNA: TGCAGCGTTGAAGATCTTAGGCAGGGTATTGAAAAACTGTTTTTT. The variable domain in full, with the rest retrieved from reference TRBV29-1 and TRBJ1-4, is SAVISQKPSRDICQRGTSLTIQCQVDSQVTMMFWYRQQPGQSLTLIATANQGSEATYESGFVIDKFPISRPNLTFSTLTVSNMSPEDSSIYLCSVEDLRQGIEKLFFGSGTQLSVL.

CDR3 in amino acids: CASSQDRAGRNNEQFF. For the CDR3, the DNA is TGTGCCAGCAGCCAAGATAGAGCGGGGCGAAACAATGAGCAGTTCTTC. The chain is built from TRBV4-2 and TRBJ2-1, with TRBD2 identical over 7 bases. This CDR3 region has 16 residues. The V and J ends lost 0 bases and 5 bases, in that order; junction bases with no gene match: 7. Looked up from germline, CDR1 is LGHNA and CDR2 is YNFKEQ.

Worth noting for this clonotype: A much larger clone differs by one base, so this may be a read error. V usage is TRBV7-2 and J usage is TRBJ1-6; TRBD1 matches at 10 bases. The length of the CDR3 is 15 residues. CDR1 is SGHTA, CDR2 FQGNSA, per germline. The CDR3: CVSSSPGQGYSPLHF. The CDR3 nucleotides read TGTGTCAGCAGCTCCCCGGGACAGGGGTATTCACCCCTCCACTTT.

This clonotype was detected a few times. The chain uses TRBV11-2 and TRBJ2-3; the D is unclear. V gave up 1 base and J gave up 5 bases, with 10 bases separating them. The germline CDR1 and CDR2 sequences are SGHAT and FQNNGV. There are 14 residues in the CDR3. The DNA for the CDR3 is TGTGCCAGCAGCTTAGGGGTCCGTCAAGATACGCAGTATTTT. Its translation: CASSLGVRQDTQYF.

V usage is TRBV19 and J usage is TRBJ2-7; unclear D gene. This CDR3 has 13 residues. Trimming took off 3 bases at V and 2 bases at J, with 8 bases between the two ends. The V gene's germline CDR1 is LNHDA and CDR2 SQIVND (reference sequence). The CDR3 loop is CASSIGEPYEQYF. The CDR3 DNA reads as TGTGCCAGTAGTATTGGCGAACCCTACGAGCAGTACTTC.